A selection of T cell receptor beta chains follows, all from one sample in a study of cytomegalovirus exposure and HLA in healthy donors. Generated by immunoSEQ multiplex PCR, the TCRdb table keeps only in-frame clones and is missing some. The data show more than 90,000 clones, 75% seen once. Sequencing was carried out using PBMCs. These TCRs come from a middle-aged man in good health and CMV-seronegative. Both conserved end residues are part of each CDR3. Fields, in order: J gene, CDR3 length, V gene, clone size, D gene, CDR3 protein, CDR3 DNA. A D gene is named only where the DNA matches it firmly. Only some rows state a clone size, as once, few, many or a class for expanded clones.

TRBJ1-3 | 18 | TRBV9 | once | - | CASSLRDAYSLGSNTIYF | TGTGCCAGCAGCCTCCGGGACGCCTACTCCCTCGGGAGTAACACCATATATTTT
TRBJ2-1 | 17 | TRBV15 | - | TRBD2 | CATSRDRLAGGDSEQFF | TGTGCCACCAGCAGAGATAGGTTAGCGGGAGGGGATAGTGAGCAGTTCTTC
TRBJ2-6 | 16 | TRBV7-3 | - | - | CASSSGSFSGANVLTF | TGTGCCAGCAGTTCCGGGTCCTTCTCTGGGGCCAACGTCCTGACTTTC
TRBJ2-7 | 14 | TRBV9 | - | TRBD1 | CASSVRQGAHEQYF | TGTGCCAGCAGCGTTCGACAGGGGGCCCACGAGCAGTACTTC
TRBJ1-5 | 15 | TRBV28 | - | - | CASSLRFQGLGPQHF | TGTGCCAGCAGCCTGAGATTTCAGGGCCTCGGGCCCCAGCATTTT
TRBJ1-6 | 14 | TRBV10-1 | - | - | CATTGKAYNSPLHF | TGCGCCACTACGGGGAAAGCCTATAATTCACCCCTCCACTTT
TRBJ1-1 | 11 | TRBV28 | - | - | CASRSGTEAFF | TGTGCCAGCCGTTCGGGGACTGAAGCTTTCTTT
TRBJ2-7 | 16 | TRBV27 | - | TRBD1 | CASSSTSTGKRNEQYF | TGTGCCAGCAGTTCGACCTCGACAGGGAAGAGGAACGAGCAGTACTTC
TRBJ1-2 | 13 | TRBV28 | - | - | CASSLMTDYGYTF | TGTGCCAGCAGTTTAATGACAGACTATGGCTACACCTTC
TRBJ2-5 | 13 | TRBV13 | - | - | CASSPPSSETQYF | TGTGCCAGCAGCCCGCCAAGCTCGGAGACCCAGTACTTC
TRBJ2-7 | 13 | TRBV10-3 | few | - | CAISEGQGYEQYF | TGTGCCATCAGTGAGGGGCAGGGCTACGAGCAGTACTTC
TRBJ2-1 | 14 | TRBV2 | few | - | CASSEAGGGNEQFF | TGTGCCAGCAGTGAAGCGGGAGGGGGCAATGAGCAGTTCTTC
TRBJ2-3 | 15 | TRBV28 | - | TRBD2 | CASSSGGLRKGTQYF | TGTGCCAGCAGTTCGGGGGGGCTGCGAAAGGGTACGCAGTATTTT
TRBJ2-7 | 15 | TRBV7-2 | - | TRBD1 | CASSLRTGQNYEQYF | TGTGCCAGCAGCTTAAGGACAGGTCAAAACTACGAGCAGTACTTC
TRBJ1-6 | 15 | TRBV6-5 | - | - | CASSYLGAGDSPLHF | TGTGCCAGCAGTTACCTTGGGGCTGGGGATTCACCCCTCCACTTT
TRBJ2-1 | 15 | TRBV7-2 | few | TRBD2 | CASTFRTSGTSEQFF | TGTGCCAGCACGTTCCGCACTAGCGGGACTAGCGAGCAGTTCTTC
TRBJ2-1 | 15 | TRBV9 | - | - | CASSVGTGDYNEQFF | TGTGCCAGCAGCGTAGGAACGGGGGATTACAATGAGCAGTTCTTC
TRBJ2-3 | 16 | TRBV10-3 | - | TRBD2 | CAISESTSGVTDTQYF | TGTGCCATCAGTGAGTCTACAAGCGGGGTTACAGATACGCAGTATTTT
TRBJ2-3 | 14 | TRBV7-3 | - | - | CASSLAGSTDTQYF | TGTGCCAGCAGCTTAGCAGGGAGCACAGATACGCAGTATTTT
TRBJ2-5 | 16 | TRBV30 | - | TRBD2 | CAWSVRLAGGQETQYF | TGTGCCTGGAGTGTACGGCTAGCGGGGGGCCAAGAGACCCAGTACTTC
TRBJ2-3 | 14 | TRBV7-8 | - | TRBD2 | CAIRRGISTDTQYF | TGTGCCATCAGGCGGGGGATAAGCACAGATACGCAGTATTTT
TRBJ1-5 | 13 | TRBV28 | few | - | CASSLINNQPQHF | TGTGCCAGCAGTTTAATCAACAATCAGCCCCAGCATTTT
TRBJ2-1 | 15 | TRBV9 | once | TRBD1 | CASSPDGTGQDEQFF | TGTGCCAGCAGCCCCGATGGGACAGGGCAGGATGAGCAGTTCTTC
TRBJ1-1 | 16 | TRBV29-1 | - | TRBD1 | CSVDGYRGQIGTEAFF | TGCAGCGTTGATGGATACAGGGGGCAAATTGGCACTGAAGCTTTCTTT
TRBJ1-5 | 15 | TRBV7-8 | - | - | CASSLAGGRNQPQHF | TGTGCCAGCAGCTTAGCTGGAGGGCGCAATCAGCCCCAGCATTTT
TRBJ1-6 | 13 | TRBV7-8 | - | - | CASSGQWSSPLHF | TGTGCCAGCAGCGGACAGTGGTCTTCACCCCTCCACTTT
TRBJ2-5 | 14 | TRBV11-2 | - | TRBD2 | CASSSGGTPETQYF | TGTGCCAGCAGCTCCGGGGGGACCCCAGAGACCCAGTACTTC
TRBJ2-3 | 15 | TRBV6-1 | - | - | CASSDILASTDTQYF | TGTGCCAGCAGTGATATCCTGGCTAGCACAGATACGCAGTATTTT
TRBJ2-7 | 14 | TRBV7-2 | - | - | CASSLEVARGEQYF | TGTGCCAGCAGCTTAGAGGTAGCCCGGGGCGAGCAGTACTTC
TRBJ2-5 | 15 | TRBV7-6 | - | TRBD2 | CASSSGLVNGETQYF | TGTGCCAGCAGCTCGGGACTAGTCAACGGGGAGACCCAGTACTTC
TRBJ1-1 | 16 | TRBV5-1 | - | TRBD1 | CASSSWATGANTEAFF | TGCGCCAGCAGCTCATGGGCGACAGGGGCGAACACTGAAGCTTTCTTT
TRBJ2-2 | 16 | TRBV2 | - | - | CASSLLGPGVTGELFF | TGTGCCAGCAGTTTATTAGGACCGGGGGTTACCGGGGAGCTGTTTTTT
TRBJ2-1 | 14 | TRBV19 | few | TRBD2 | CATTGLAVRNEQFF | TGTGCCACCACGGGACTAGCGGTAAGGAATGAGCAGTTCTTC
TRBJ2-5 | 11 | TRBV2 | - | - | CASRREETQYF | TGTGCCAGCAGGCGGGAAGAGACCCAGTACTTC
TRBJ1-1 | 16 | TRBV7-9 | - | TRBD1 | CASSSIPGQGATEAFF | TGTGCCAGCAGCTCCATACCCGGACAGGGAGCCACTGAAGCTTTCTTT
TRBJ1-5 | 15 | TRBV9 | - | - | CASSVADSTNQPQHF | TGTGCCAGCAGCGTAGCGGACAGCACTAATCAGCCCCAGCATTTT
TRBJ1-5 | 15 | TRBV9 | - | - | CASSVGVTVNQPQHF | TGTGCCAGCAGCGTAGGGGTAACAGTCAATCAGCCCCAGCATTTT
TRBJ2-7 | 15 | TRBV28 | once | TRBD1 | CASSTYRGGSYEQYF | TGTGCCAGCAGTACCTACAGGGGCGGGTCCTACGAGCAGTACTTC
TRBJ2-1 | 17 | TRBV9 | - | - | CASSVGEPRGSYNEQFF | TGTGCCAGCAGCGTAGGGGAACCTCGGGGCTCCTACAATGAGCAGTTCTTC
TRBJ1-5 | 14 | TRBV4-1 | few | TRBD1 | CASSRQQGAQPQHF | TGCGCCAGCAGCCGTCAACAGGGGGCGCAGCCCCAGCATTTT
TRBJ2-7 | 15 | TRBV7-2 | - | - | CASSLYRDLNYEQYF | TGTGCCAGCAGCTTATACCGGGACTTAAACTACGAGCAGTACTTC
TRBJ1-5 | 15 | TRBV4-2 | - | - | CASSQDWAPDQPQHF | TGTGCCAGCAGCCAAGATTGGGCTCCCGATCAGCCCCAGCATTTT
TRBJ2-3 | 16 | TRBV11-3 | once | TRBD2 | CASSHGTSGRSDTQYF | TGTGCCAGCAGCCACGGGACTAGCGGGAGGTCAGATACGCAGTATTTT
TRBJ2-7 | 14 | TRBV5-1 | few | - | CASSVGLLSYEQYF | TGCGCCAGCTCTGTCGGACTACTCTCCTACGAGCAGTACTTC
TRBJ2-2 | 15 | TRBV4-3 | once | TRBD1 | CASKSGDRGTGELFF | TGCGCCAGCAAATCAGGAGACAGGGGCACCGGGGAGCTGTTTTTT
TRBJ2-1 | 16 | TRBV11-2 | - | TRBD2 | CASSLEVGGSYNEQFF | TGTGCCAGCAGCTTAGAAGTGGGAGGGTCCTACAATGAGCAGTTCTTC
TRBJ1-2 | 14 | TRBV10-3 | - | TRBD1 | CAISEPGQDDGYTF | TGTGCCATCAGTGAGCCGGGACAGGATGATGGCTACACCTTC